Following are 13 T cell receptor beta chains from one sample sequenced in a study of beta chain features in type 1 diabetes. The study, taken as a whole, reports: Shortening of TCRB CDR3s, moderate but significant, appeared in all four CD4+ subsets of Type 1 diabetes patients.

All of the isolated RNA was reverse transcribed, so expressed TCRB transcripts were sequenced. Sequencing used immunoSEQ multiplex PCR; TCRdb keeps in-frame clones, though not all of them. This sample has about 650,000 clones; around 12% occur once, and the top ten carry about 0.11%. The antigens for these receptors are not known. Sequencing was carried out using naive CD4+ T cells from blood. These receptors came from a man aged 30-40 years with type 1 diabetes.

The CDR3 nucleotides are TGTGCCAGCAGCGCCAGGGTGGGGGCTAACACTGAAGCTTTCTTT. Translated, it gives CASSARVGANTEAFF. The rearrangement links TRBV9 to TRBJ1-1; weak D call: TRBD1 (6 bases). CDR3 length: 15 residues. The ends were cut back, 3 bases at V and 2 bases at J, with 14 bases in the middle. Germline V gives CDR1 SGDLS, CDR2 YYNGEE.

The chain has TRBV9 and TRBJ1-5; D is ambiguous. Germline CDR1 and CDR2: SGDLS and YYNGEE. The CDR3 extends over 14 amino acids. V dropped 1 base and J dropped 4 bases, with 9 bases sitting between them. DNA of the CDR3: TGTGCCAGCAGCGTAACCGCGGGGAATCAGCCCCAGCATTTT. Translating gives CASSVTAGNQPQHF.

This clone has more than one count but fewer than ten. The rearrangement joins TRBV7-2 to TRBJ1-6; maybe TRBD1 (5 bases). This CDR3 region has 14 residues. With 6 bases removed from V and 8 bases from J, the gap between germline ends came to 14 bases. CDR1 and CDR2 from the germline V gene are SGHTA and FQGNSA. As DNA, the CDR3 is TGTGCCAGCAGGGGGCATGAGGGCCATTCACCCCTCCACTTT. Translating it yields CASRGHEGHSPLHF.

J is TRBJ2-7 and V is TRBV30; 7 bases line up with TRBD1. CDR1 GTSNPN and CDR2 SVGIG come from the germline V gene (reference sequence). The CDR3 is 17 amino acids. V was pared by 3 bases and J by 5 bases, with 19 bases of the junction left unmatched. CDR3 amino acids: CAWSPTLGTATPDEQYF. CDR3 nucleotide sequence: TGTGCCTGGAGCCCCACCCTTGGGACAGCCACACCGGACGAGCAGTACTTC. Based on the CDR3 plus reference TRBV30 and TRBJ2-7, the full variable domain is SQTIHQWPATLVQPVGSPLSLECTVEGTSNPNLYWYRQAAGRGLQLLFYSVGIGQISSEVPQNLSASRPQDRQFILSSKKLLLSDSGFYLCAWSPTLGTATPDEQYFGPGTRLTVT.

This clone showed up just a few times. J is TRBJ1-1 and V is TRBV18, with D tentatively TRBD1 (5 bases). The CDR3 covers 14 residues. V lost 5 bases and J lost 1, with 11 bases in between. Germline assignment: CDR1 KGHSH and CDR2 LQKENI. The CDR3 here is CASSATVGNTEAFF. The CDR3 coding sequence is TGTGCCAGCTCAGCGACAGTGGGGAACACTGAAGCTTTCTTT.

This clone was observed a handful of times. The rearrangement uses TRBV19 and TRBJ1-2; 9 nucleotides agree with TRBD1. Germline assignment: CDR1 LNHDA and CDR2 SQIVND (reference sequence). The CDR3 has 14 amino acids. The trim removed 6 bases at V and 4 bases at J, leaving 6 bases unmatched. The CDR3 DNA reads as TGTGCCAGTAGAGCGGACAGGGGAGTCTATGGCTACACCTTC. Its translation: CASRADRGVYGYTF.

This clone was seen more than once but under ten times. The chain joins TRBV5-1 to TRBJ2-7; D remains unclear. The CDR3 sequence is 14 residues long. V was trimmed by 1 base and J by 0 bases, leaving 8 bases between them. CDR1 is SGHRS, CDR2 YFSETQ, per germline. The CDR3 sequence: CASSLSTSSYEQYF. CDR3 sequence (DNA): TGCGCCAGCAGCTTGTCCACGAGCTCCTACGAGCAGTACTTC.

This clone was detected a few times. The chain combines TRBV7-6 with TRBJ2-6; unclear D gene. V was pared by 5 bases and J by 0 bases, with 8 bases between. Germline V lookup: CDR1 SGHVS, CDR2 FNYEAQ. The CDR3 contains 15 residues. In DNA form, the CDR3 reads TGTGCCAGCAGCCCCCGGGCCTCTGGGGCCAACGTCCTGACTTTC. Translation: CASSPRASGANVLTF.

In this sample, this clone turned up a few times. The chain couples TRBV19 to TRBJ1-5; D possibly corresponds to TRBD1 (5 bases). Germline-derived CDR1 and CDR2 are LNHDA and SQIVND (reference sequence). The length of the CDR3 is 13 residues. Between the trimmed V and J ends, which lost 5 bases and 7 bases, there was a span of 12 bases. The CDR3 reads CASSVRDLQPQHF. The CDR3 nucleotides are TGTGCCAGTAGTGTCCGGGACCTCCAGCCCCAGCATTTT.

This clone has just a few counts. This rearrangement joins TRBV27 to TRBJ2-7; 9 nucleotides line up with TRBD1. With 5 bases clipped from V and 4 bases from J, the junction kept 9 bases outside the gene matches. CDR1 and CDR2 (germline): MNHEY, SMNVEV (reference sequence). There are 15 residues in the CDR3. The CDR3 region is CASSPRTGVTYEQYF. CDR3 nucleotides: TGTGCCAGCAGTCCTCGGACAGGGGTAACGTACGAGCAGTACTTC.

This chain joins TRBV7-9 and TRBJ2-3; unclear D gene. The CDR3 extends over 12 amino acids. Germline CDR1 is SEHNR and CDR2 is FQNEAQ (reference sequence). V was shortened by 5 bases and J by 6 bases, with 9 bases between the two germline ends. The CDR3 spells CASSIHVDTQYF. The CDR3 nucleotides are TGTGCCAGCAGCATACATGTTGATACGCAGTATTTT. Based on the CDR3 plus reference TRBV7-9 and TRBJ2-3, the full variable domain is DTGVSQNPRHKITKRGQNVTFRCDPISEHNRLYWYRQTLGQGPEFLTYFQNEAQLEKSRLLSDRFSAERPKGSFSTLEIQRTEQGDSAMYLCASSIHVDTQYFGPGTRLTVL.

This clone was detected a few times. The rearrangement uses TRBV18 and TRBJ2-3, with 8 bases matching TRBD1. With V trimmed by 3 bases and J by 9 bases, 17 bases remained unmatched. Germline CDR1 and CDR2: KGHSH and LQKENI. The CDR3 is made up of 17 amino acids. The DNA for the CDR3 is TGTGCCAGCTCACCCGAACCCGGGACAGGCGGTGTTGGCACGCAGTATTTT. Translated, it gives CASSPEPGTGGVGTQYF.

The table lists this clone with a few counts. The chain has TRBV19 and TRBJ1-1, with unresolved D. The CDR3 runs to 13 residues. V lost 4 bases to trimming and J lost 0 bases, with 6 bases between them. The germline CDR1 and CDR2 sequences are LNHDA and SQIVND (reference sequence). The CDR3 is CASSNQVNTEAFF. The CDR3 region has the DNA TGTGCCAGTAGTAATCAGGTGAACACTGAAGCTTTCTTT.